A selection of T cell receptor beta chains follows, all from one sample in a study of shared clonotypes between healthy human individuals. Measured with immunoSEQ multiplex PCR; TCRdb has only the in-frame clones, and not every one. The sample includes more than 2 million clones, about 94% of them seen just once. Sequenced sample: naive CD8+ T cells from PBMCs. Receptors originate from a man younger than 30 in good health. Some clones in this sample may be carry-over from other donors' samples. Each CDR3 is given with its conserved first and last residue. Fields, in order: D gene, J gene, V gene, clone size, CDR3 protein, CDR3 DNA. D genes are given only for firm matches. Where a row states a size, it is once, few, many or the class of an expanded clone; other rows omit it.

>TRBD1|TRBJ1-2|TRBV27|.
CASSLSQGGYGYTF
TGTGCCAGCAGTTTATCACAGGGGGGCTATGGCTACACCTTC
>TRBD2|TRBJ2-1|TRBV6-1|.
CASSPGLAANNEQFF
TGTGCCAGCAGCCCGGGACTAGCGGCTAACAATGAGCAGTTCTTC
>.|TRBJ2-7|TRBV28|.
CASSFYRGYEQYF
TGTGCCAGCAGTTTTTATAGGGGCTACGAGCAGTACTTC
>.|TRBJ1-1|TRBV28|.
CASSLASKEEAFF
TGTGCCAGCAGTTTGGCTTCTAAGGAGGAAGCTTTCTTT
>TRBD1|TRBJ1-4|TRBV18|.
CASSPAGGIEKLFF
TGTGCCAGCTCACCGGCAGGGGGCATTGAAAAACTGTTTTTT
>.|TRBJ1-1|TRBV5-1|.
CASSLAGGATEAFF
TGCGCCAGCAGCTTGGCCGGGGGGGCCACTGAAGCTTTCTTT
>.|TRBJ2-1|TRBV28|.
CASTPGHLINNEQFF
TGTGCCAGCACCCCGGGACATCTCATAAACAATGAGCAGTTCTTC
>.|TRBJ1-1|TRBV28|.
CASSITSSTRAFF
TGTGCCAGCAGTATTACCTCCTCCACCCGAGCTTTCTTT
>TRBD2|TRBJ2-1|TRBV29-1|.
CSVGFASGSVTYNEQFF
TGCAGCGTTGGGTTCGCTAGCGGGAGTGTAACCTACAATGAGCAGTTCTTC
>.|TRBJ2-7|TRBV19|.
CASSIRAGLYEQYF
TGTGCCAGTAGTATTAGGGCGGGACTCTACGAGCAGTACTTC
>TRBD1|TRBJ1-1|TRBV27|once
CASSLYRGGTEAFF
TGTGCCAGCAGTTTATACAGGGGGGGCACTGAAGCTTTCTTT
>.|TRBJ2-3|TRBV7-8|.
CASSVGVSTDTQYF
TGTGCCAGCAGCGTAGGGGTGAGCACAGATACGCAGTATTTT
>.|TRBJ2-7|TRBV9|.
CASSVGHTSYEQYF
TGTGCCAGCAGCGTAGGGCACACCTCCTACGAGCAGTACTTC
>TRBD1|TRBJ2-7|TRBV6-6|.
CASSPWGKGQGVLYF
TGTGCCAGCAGCCCTTGGGGTAAGGGACAGGGAGTTTTGTACTTC
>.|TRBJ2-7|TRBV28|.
CASSFSMGSDLVGQYF
TGTGCCAGCAGTTTTTCCATGGGTTCCGATCTGGTAGGGCAGTACTTC
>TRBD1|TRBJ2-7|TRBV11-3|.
CASSPTMGTGSEQYF
TGTGCCAGCAGCCCCACCATGGGGACAGGGAGCGAGCAGTACTTC
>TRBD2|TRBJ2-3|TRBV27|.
CASSSRLAGEDTQYF
TGTGCCAGCAGTTCACGACTAGCGGGGGAAGATACGCAGTATTTT
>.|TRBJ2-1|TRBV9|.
CASSGGIEQFF
TGTGCCAGCAGCGGGGGTATTGAGCAGTTCTTC
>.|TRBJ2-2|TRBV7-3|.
CASSPGGELFF
TGTGCCAGCAGCCCCGGCGGGGAGCTGTTTTTT
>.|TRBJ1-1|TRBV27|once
CASSSRARPTGYTEAFF
TGTGCCAGCAGTTCGCGAGCCAGACCCACGGGGTACACTGAAGCTTTCTTT
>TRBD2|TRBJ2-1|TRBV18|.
CASSPLPSGTGEQFF
TGTGCCAGCTCACCACTACCTAGCGGGACGGGTGAGCAGTTCTTC
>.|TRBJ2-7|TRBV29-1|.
CSVLNRDPDYEQYF
TGCAGCGTTTTAAACCGGGACCCGGATTACGAGCAGTACTTC
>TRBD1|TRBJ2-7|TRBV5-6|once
CASSFQGAYEQYF
TGTGCCAGCAGCTTTCAGGGGGCTTACGAGCAGTACTTC
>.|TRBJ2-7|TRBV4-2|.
CASRKDNSYEQYF
TGTGCCAGCAGAAAGGACAACTCCTACGAGCAGTACTTC
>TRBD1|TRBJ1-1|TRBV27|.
CASSSTPGGFEAFF
TGTGCCAGCAGTTCTACACCAGGGGGTTTTGAAGCTTTCTTT
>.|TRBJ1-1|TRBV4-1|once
CASSQVGAGREDTEAFF
TGCGCCAGCAGCCAAGTGGGGGCAGGGAGGGAGGACACTGAAGCTTTCTTT
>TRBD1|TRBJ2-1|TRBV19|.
CASSATGTGYNEQFF
TGTGCCAGTAGTGCCACCGGGACAGGATACAATGAGCAGTTCTTC
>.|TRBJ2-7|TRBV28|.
CASSVQEVLSYEQYF
TGTGCCAGCAGCGTACAGGAGGTACTATCCTACGAGCAGTACTTC
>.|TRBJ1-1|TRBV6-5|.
CASSPDRSLWEAFF
TGTGCCAGCAGTCCGGACAGAAGTTTATGGGAAGCTTTCTTT
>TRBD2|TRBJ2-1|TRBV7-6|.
CASSLLAGGDFDNEQFF
TGTGCCAGCAGCTTACTAGCGGGAGGGGATTTTGACAATGAGCAGTTCTTC
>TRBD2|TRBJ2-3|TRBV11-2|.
CASSFGLAGGSTDTQYF
TGTGCCAGCAGCTTCGGACTAGCGGGTGGAAGCACAGATACGCAGTATTTT
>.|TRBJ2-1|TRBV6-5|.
CASRPGLYNEQFF
TGTGCCAGCAGGCCGGGCCTATACAATGAGCAGTTCTTC
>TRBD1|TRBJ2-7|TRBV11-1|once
CASSLDRGIHEQYF
TGTGCCAGCAGCCTGGACAGGGGGATCCACGAGCAGTACTTC
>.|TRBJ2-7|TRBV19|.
CASSIVTRPYEQYF
TGTGCCAGTAGTATAGTTACCCGCCCGTACGAGCAGTACTTC
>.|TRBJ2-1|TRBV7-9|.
CASSPGSADNEQFF
TGTGCCAGCAGCCCGGGAAGCGCCGACAATGAGCAGTTCTTC
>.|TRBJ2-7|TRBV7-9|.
CASSLGQSSLYEQYF
TGTGCCAGCAGCTTAGGACAGTCGTCCCTCTACGAGCAGTACTTC
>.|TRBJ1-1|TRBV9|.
CASSPLHREGSEAFF
TGTGCCAGCTCGCCGCTACATAGGGAGGGATCTGAAGCTTTCTTT
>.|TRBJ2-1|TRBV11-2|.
CASSLNLGNEQFF
TGTGCCAGCAGCTTGAACCTCGGCAATGAGCAGTTCTTC
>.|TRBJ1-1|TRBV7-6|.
CASSPLTASNTEAFF
TGTGCCAGCAGCCCACTGACAGCTTCGAACACTGAAGCTTTCTTT
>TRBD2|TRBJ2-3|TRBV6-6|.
CASSPQREGGDTQYF
TGTGCCAGCAGCCCCCAGCGGGAGGGCGGAGATACGCAGTATTTT
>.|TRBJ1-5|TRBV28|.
CASSFLNRNQPQHF
TGTGCCAGCAGTTTCCTTAACAGAAATCAGCCCCAGCATTTT
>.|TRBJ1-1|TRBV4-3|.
CASSQEEAYEAFF
TGCGCCAGCAGCCAAGAAGAGGCATATGAAGCTTTCTTT
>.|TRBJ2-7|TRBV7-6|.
CASSQNWGTGNEQYF
TGTGCCAGCAGCCAAAACTGGGGGACTGGGAACGAGCAGTACTTC
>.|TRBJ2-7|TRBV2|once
CASTQGYEQYF
TGTGCCAGCACCCAGGGTTACGAGCAGTACTTC
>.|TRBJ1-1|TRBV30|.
CAWSVGAGGITEAFF
TGTGCCTGGAGTGTAGGGGCCGGGGGGATTACTGAAGCTTTCTTT
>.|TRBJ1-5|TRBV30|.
CAWSVKSSNQPQHF
TGTGCCTGGAGTGTAAAGAGTAGCAATCAGCCCCAGCATTTT